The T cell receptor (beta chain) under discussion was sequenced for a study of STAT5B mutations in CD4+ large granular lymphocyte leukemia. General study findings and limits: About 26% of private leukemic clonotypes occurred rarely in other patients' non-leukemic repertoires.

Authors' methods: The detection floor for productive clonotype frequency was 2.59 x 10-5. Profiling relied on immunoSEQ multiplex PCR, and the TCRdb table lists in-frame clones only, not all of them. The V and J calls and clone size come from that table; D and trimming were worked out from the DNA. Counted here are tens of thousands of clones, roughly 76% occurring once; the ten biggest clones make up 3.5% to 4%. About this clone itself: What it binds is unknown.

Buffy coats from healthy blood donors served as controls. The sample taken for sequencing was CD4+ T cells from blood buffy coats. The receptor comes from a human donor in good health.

CDR3 residues: CASSYGEGQPQHF. In DNA form, the CDR3 reads TGTGCCAGCAGTTACGGGGAAGGGCAGCCCCAGCATTTT. The rearrangement uses TRBV6-6 and TRBJ1-5, with D uncertain. Germline V gene sequence: CDR1 MNHNY, CDR2 SVGAGI (reference sequence). The CDR3 has 13 amino acids. V shed 2 bases and J shed 7 bases, with 9 bases lying between them.